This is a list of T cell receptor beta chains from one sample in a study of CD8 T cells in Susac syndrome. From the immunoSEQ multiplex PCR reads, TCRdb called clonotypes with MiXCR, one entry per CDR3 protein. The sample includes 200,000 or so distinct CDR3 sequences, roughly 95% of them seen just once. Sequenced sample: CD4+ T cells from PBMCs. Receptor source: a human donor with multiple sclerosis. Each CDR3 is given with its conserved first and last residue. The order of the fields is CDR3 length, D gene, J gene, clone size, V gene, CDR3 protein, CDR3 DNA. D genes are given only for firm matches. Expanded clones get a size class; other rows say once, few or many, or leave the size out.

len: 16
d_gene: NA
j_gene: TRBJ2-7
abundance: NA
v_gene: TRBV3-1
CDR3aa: CASSPSVQGSSYEQYF
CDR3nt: TGTGCCAGCAGCCCAAGTGTCCAGGGGAGCTCCTACGAGCAGTACTTC

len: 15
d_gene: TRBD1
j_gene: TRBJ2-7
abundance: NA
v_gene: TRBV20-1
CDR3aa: CSAREGLGTGEEQYF
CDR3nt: TGCAGTGCTAGAGAGGGGCTTGGGACAGGGGAAGAGCAGTACTTC

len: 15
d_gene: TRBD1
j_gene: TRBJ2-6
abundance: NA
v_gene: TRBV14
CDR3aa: CASSLRTGGANVLTF
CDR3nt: TGTGCCAGCAGCCTGAGGACAGGGGGGGCCAACGTCCTGACTTTC

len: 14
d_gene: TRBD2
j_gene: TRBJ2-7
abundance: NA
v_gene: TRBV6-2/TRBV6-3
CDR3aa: CASRSGTSSYEQYF
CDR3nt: TGTGCCAGCAGAAGCGGGACGTCTTCTTACGAGCAGTACTTC

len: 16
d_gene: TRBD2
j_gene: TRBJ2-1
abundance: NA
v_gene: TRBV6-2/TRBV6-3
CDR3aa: CASSGSGGTPYNEQFF
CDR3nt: TGTGCCAGCAGTGGTAGCGGGGGGACCCCCTACAATGAGCAGTTCTTC

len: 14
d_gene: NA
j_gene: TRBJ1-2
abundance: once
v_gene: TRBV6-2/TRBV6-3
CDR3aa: CASSYSPRDYGYTF
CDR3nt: TGTGCCAGCAGTTACTCCCCCAGGGACTATGGCTACACCTTC

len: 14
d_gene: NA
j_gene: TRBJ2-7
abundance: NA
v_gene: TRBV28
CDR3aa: CASSSTRSTYEQYF
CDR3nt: TGTGCCAGCAGTTCCACTAGGTCCACCTACGAGCAGTACTTC

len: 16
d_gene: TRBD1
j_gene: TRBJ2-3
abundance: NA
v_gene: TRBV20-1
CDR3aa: CSARVVQGAITDTQYF
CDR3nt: TGCAGTGCTAGAGTGGTACAGGGGGCTATCACAGATACGCAGTATTTT

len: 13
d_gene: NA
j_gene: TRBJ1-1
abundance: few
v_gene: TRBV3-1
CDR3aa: CASSQVANTEAFF
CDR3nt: TGTGCCAGCAGCCAAGTTGCGAACACTGAAGCTTTCTTT

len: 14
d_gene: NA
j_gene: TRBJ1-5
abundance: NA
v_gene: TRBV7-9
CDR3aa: CASSDTGSNQPQHF
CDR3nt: TGTGCCAGCAGCGACACAGGGAGCAATCAGCCCCAGCATTTT

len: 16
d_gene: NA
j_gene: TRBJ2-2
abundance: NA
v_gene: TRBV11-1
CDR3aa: CASSLTLRVETGELFF
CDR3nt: TGTGCCAGCAGCTTAACCCTCAGGGTAGAGACCGGGGAGCTGTTTTTT

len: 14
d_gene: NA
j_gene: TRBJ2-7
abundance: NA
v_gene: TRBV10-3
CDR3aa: CAISEQKLTNEQYF
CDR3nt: TGTGCCATCAGTGAACAGAAACTGACCAACGAGCAGTACTTC

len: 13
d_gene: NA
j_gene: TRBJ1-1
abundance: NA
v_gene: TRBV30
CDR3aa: CAWSVSLWTEAFF
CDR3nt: TGTGCCTGGAGTGTATCTTTGTGGACTGAAGCTTTCTTT

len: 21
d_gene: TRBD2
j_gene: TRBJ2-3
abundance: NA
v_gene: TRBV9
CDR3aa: CASSVAPLAGINPLGTDTQYF
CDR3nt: TGTGCCAGCAGCGTAGCCCCACTAGCGGGGATCAACCCTCTAGGCACAGATACGCAGTATTTT

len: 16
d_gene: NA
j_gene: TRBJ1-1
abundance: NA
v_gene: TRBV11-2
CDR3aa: CASSLGQGRKYTEAFF
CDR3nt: TGTGCCAGCAGCTTAGGCCAGGGGCGTAAGTACACTGAAGCTTTCTTT

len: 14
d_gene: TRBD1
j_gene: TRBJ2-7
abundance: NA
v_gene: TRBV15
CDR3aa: CATSPWQGAYEQYF
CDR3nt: TGTGCCACCAGCCCCTGGCAGGGGGCCTACGAGCAGTACTTC

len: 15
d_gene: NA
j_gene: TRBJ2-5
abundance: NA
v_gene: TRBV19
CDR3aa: CASSSPGTLGGAQYF
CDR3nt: TGTGCCAGTAGTTCACCCGGGACACTTGGGGGGGCCCAGTACTTC

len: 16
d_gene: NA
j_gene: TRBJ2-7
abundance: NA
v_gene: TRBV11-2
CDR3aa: CASSPIGRRGAYEQYF
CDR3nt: TGTGCCAGCAGCCCCATAGGGCGAAGGGGGGCCTACGAGCAGTACTTC

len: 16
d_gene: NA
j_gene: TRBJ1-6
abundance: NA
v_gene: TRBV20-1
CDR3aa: CSARAAGVSYNSPLHF
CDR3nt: TGCAGTGCTAGAGCTGCGGGAGTCTCCTATAATTCACCCCTCCACTTT

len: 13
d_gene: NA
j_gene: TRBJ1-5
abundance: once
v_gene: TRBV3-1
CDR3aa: CASSQVTNQPQHF
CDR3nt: TGTGCCAGCAGCCAAGTGACCAATCAGCCCCAGCATTTT